This entry lists 22 T cell receptor beta chains sequenced from one sample in a study of regulatory T cells in long-lasting Graves disease. Documented time point: newly diagnosed GD, antithyroid drugs for less than 3 months. The TCR library was made from RNA that had been extracted from PBMCs in TRIzol. Arm-PCR of CDR3 regions with iRepertoire HTBI primers generated TCR beta libraries. TCRdb itself ran the multiplex PCR reads through MiXCR, one entry per CDR3 protein. The sample carries 350,000 to 400,000 distinct CDR3 sequences, around 15% recorded once. This same sample was also part of a study on T cells in Graves' hyperthyroidism and ophthalmopathy.

The starting material was peripheral blood mononuclear cells (PBMCs), obtained at new diagnosis, from a patient treated with antithyroid drugs. Receptors were obtained from a woman aged 18-29 years with Graves disease.

In its sample, this clonotype was seen many times. The V gene is TRBV3-1, the J gene TRBJ2-1; 12 nucleotides line up with TRBD2. V shed 0 bases, J shed 0 bases, and the junction held 9 bases outside the gene matches. Germline V gives CDR1 LGHDT, CDR2 YNNKEL (reference sequence). CDR3 length: 20 residues. CDR3 nucleotide sequence: TGTGCCAGCAGCCAAGAAGCCGGGACTAGCGGGTCCAGCTCCTACAATGAGCAGTTCTTC. This encodes CASSQEAGTSGSSSYNEQFF.

This clonotype was detected many times. The V gene is TRBV10-3, the J gene TRBJ2-7; D unresolved. V lost 4 bases, J lost 6 bases, and 7 bases lay in between. The CDR3 runs to 11 residues. Germline V gives CDR1 ENHRY, CDR2 SYGVKD. The CDR3 region has the DNA TGTGCCATCAGTGGATCACTCGAGCAGTACTTC. Protein: CAISGSLEQYF.

This clonotype came up many times. In nucleotides, the CDR3 is TGTGCCAGCAGTCAACTTGGGACAGGGCTGTCCTACGAGCAGTACTTC. This encodes CASSQLGTGLSYEQYF. The chain is built from TRBV28 and TRBJ2-7; 9 bases align to TRBD1. CDR1 and CDR2 (germline): MDHEN, SYDVKM. Unmatched junction bases numbered 9, after V lost 5 bases and J lost 1 base. This CDR3 is 16 amino acids long.

Comments on this clonotype: A read error may explain this, as a much larger clone is one base away. This rearrangement joins TRBV14 to TRBJ2-1; D is unclear. CDR1 and CDR2 from the germline V gene are SGHDN and FVKESK. This CDR3 is 13 amino acids long. This CDR3 reads CASNQGRHNEQFF. The CDR3 coding sequence is TGTGCCAGCAACCAAGGACGCCACAATGAGCAGTTCTTC.

This clonotype was seen at least ten times. V and J are TRBV3-1 and TRBJ2-5; 7 bases map to TRBD1. Looked up from germline, CDR1 is LGHDT and CDR2 is YNNKEL (reference sequence). J gave up 2 bases and V 4 bases, and 10 bases lay outside the gene matches. CDR3 length equals 16 residues. CDR3 coding DNA: TGTGCCAGCAGCCGCGACAGGGTGGGGGTACAAGAGACCCAGTACTTC. This sequence encodes CASSRDRVGVQETQYF.

Many counts were recorded for this clonotype. The CDR3 loop is CATSREIGEQFF. For the CDR3, the DNA is TGTGCCACCAGCAGGGAGATAGGTGAGCAGTTCTTC. J is TRBJ2-1 and V is TRBV15, with unresolved D. The V gene lost 3 bases and the J gene lost 9 bases, with 9 bases spanning the gap. The CDR3 covers 12 residues. The germline gives CDR1 LNHNV, CDR2 YYDKDF (reference sequence).

This clonotype appeared many times. The chain couples TRBV27 to TRBJ2-1; no clear D gene. The germline gives CDR1 MNHEY, CDR2 SMNVEV (reference sequence). CDR3 length: 15 amino acids. Between the trimmed V and J ends, which lost 3 bases and 0 bases, there was a span of 9 bases. The chain's CDR3 is CASSFFVGSYNEQFF. The DNA for the CDR3 is TGTGCCAGCAGTTTCTTCGTGGGCTCCTACAATGAGCAGTTCTTC.

This clonotype was recorded many times. This chain uses TRBV2 with TRBJ2-5; D may be TRBD1 (6 bases). Germline V CDR1 and CDR2: SNHLY, FYNNEI. CDR3 length: 12 amino acids. The V end was cut by 9 bases, the J end by 3 bases, with 11 bases between. In DNA, the CDR3 is TGTGCCAGTAAAGGGGGAGAAGAGACCCAGTACTTC. It translates to CASKGGEETQYF.

The V gene is TRBV3-1, the J gene TRBJ1-1; D not resolved. This CDR3 is 10 amino acids long. CDR1 LGHDT and CDR2 YNNKEL come from the germline V gene (reference sequence). V lost 8 bases and J lost 9, with 10 bases in between. The CDR3 bases are TGTGCCAGCGGCTCGACCCAAGCTTTCTTT. Protein product: CASGSTQAFF. Full variable domain (rest looked up from reference TRBV3-1 and TRBJ1-1): DTAVSQTPKYLVTQMGNDKSIKCEQNLGHDTMYWYKQDSKKFLKIMFSYNNKELIINETVPNRFSPKSPDKAHLNLHINSLELGDSAVYFCASGSTQAFFGQGTRLTVV.

This clonotype has a count of ten or more. This chain joins TRBV18 and TRBJ1-5; no clear D. Germline-derived CDR1 and CDR2 are KGHSH and LQKENI. The germline V and J ends were trimmed by 4 bases and 5 bases, with 9 bases remaining between them. The CDR3 is 13 amino acids. Here the CDR3 reads CASSRTDYQPQHF. DNA for the CDR3: TGTGCCAGCTCACGGACGGATTATCAGCCCCAGCATTTT.

This chain connects TRBV6-1 to TRBJ2-7; D tentatively fits TRBD1 or TRBD2 (6 bases each). The CDR3 is made up of 14 amino acids. V shed 6 bases and J shed 6 bases, with 18 bases lying between them. CDR1 and CDR2 (germline): MNHNS, SASEGT. The CDR3 here is CASSYLGGMGEQYF. Written as DNA, the CDR3 is TGTGCCAGCAGCTACTTGGGGGGCATGGGCGAGCAGTACTTC.

At least ten counts were recorded for this clonotype. The chain is built from TRBV20-1 and TRBJ2-3; 12 bases align to TRBD2. The length of the CDR3 is 16 residues. Looked up from germline, CDR1 is DFQATT and CDR2 is SNEGSKA (reference sequence). V lost 6 bases to trimming and J lost 4 bases; unmatched junction nucleotides: 11. CDR3 bases: TGCAGTGCCAACATCAGGACTAGCGGGATCTCAGATACGCAGTATTTT. This translates into CSANIRTSGISDTQYF.

V and J are TRBV12-3 or TRBV12-4 and TRBJ1-2; 7 bases are shared with TRBD1. V lost 5 bases and J lost 6; bases outside the gene matches: 9. This CDR3 is 14 amino acids long. The CDR3 is CASSAMTGLDGYTF. CDR3 bases: TGTGCCAGCAGTGCGATGACAGGGCTGGATGGCTACACCTTC.

This clonotype has at least ten counts. This sequence joins TRBV20-1 and TRBJ2-7, with 7 bases fitting TRBD1. The germline V gene encodes CDR1 DFQATT and CDR2 SNEGSKA (reference sequence). The V gene end was trimmed by 5 bases and the J gene end by 2 bases; junction bases not matched to a gene: 6. The CDR3 covers 13 residues. Here the CDR3 reads CSAADRATYEQYF. DNA of the CDR3: TGCAGTGCTGCCGACAGGGCAACCTACGAGCAGTACTTC.

The chain couples TRBV19 to TRBJ2-1; 10 bases are a match to TRBD2. CDR3 size: 15 residues. Germline CDR1 reads LNHDA; CDR2 reads SQIVND (reference sequence). V shed 4 bases and J 4 bases; nucleotides not matched to a gene: 4. This CDR3 is CASSKSLAGYNEQFF. In nucleotides, the CDR3 is TGTGCCAGTAGTAAATCACTAGCGGGGTACAATGAGCAGTTCTTC.

This clonotype was seen only once. This sequence joins TRBV7-2 and TRBJ2-7; D is uncertain. The CDR3 covers 16 residues. The germline V and J ends were trimmed by 4 bases and 2 bases, with 18 bases remaining between them. Germline V lookup: CDR1 SGHTA, CDR2 FQGNSA. This chain's CDR3 is CASSSLYQDPTYEQYF. CDR3 DNA: TGTGCCAGCAGCTCCCTGTATCAGGATCCTACCTACGAGCAGTACTTC.

This clonotype was seen a few times. The CDR3 loop is CATSREGGAYTGELFF. In nucleotides, the CDR3 is TGTGCCACCAGCAGAGAAGGGGGCGCTTACACCGGGGAGCTGTTTTTT. The chain couples TRBV15 to TRBJ2-2, with 7 bases matching TRBD1. Germline CDR1 LNHNV, CDR2 YYDKDF (reference sequence). The CDR3 length is 16 residues. V lost 0 bases to trimming and J lost 3 bases; unmatched junction nucleotides: 4.

The V call is TRBV5-4, the J call TRBJ2-1; 8 nucleotides match TRBD1. Germline assignment: CDR1 SGHNT and CDR2 YYREEE (reference sequence). The length of the CDR3 is 15 residues. Unmatched junction bases numbered 3, after V lost 4 bases and J lost 0 bases. Here the CDR3 reads CASSETGDSYNEQFF. The CDR3 region has the DNA TGTGCCAGCAGCGAGACAGGGGACTCCTACAATGAGCAGTTCTTC.

This CDR3 reads CASSFQGDNSPLHF. Here the CDR3 DNA reads TGTGCCAGCAGTTTCCAGGGAGATAATTCACCCCTCCACTTT. The chain is built from TRBV27 and TRBJ1-6, with D perhaps matching TRBD1 (5 bases). V was trimmed by 3 bases and J by 5 bases, leaving 8 bases between them. This CDR3 is 14 amino acids long. Per germline, CDR1 MNHEY and CDR2 SMNVEV (reference sequence).

V gene TRBV20-1 combines with J gene TRBJ2-1, with 9 nucleotides matching TRBD2. The trim removed 6 bases at V and 1 base at J, leaving 10 bases unmatched. The CDR3 loop spans 16 amino acids. CDR1 and CDR2 (germline): DFQATT, SNEGSKA (reference sequence). CDR3 sequence reads: CSAGRGSGGSYNEQFF. DNA for the CDR3: TGCAGTGCGGGCAGGGGGAGCGGGGGGTCCTACAATGAGCAGTTCTTC.

About this clonotype: One end of the junction is discordant with germline, which a read error may explain. This chain links TRBV11-2 with TRBJ1-2, with a weak D call TRBD1 (6 bases). This CDR3 has 16 amino acids. The V gene's germline CDR1 is SGHAT and CDR2 FQNNGV. CDR3 sequence: CAGSLTDILGGYGYTF. The CDR3 DNA sequence: TGTGCCGGCAGCCTCACCGACATTTTAGGGGGCTATGGCTACACCTTC.

This clonotype has only a few counts. V usage is TRBV6-2 or TRBV6-3 and J usage is TRBJ2-3; no firm D call. The CDR3 sequence is 12 residues long. The germline CDR1 and CDR2 sequences are MNHEY and SVGEGT. V lost 5 bases and J lost 5, with 8 bases in between. As DNA, the CDR3 is TGTGCCAGCAGTGAATATGGAGATACGCAGTATTTT. As protein: CASSEYGDTQYF.